These 14 T cell receptor beta chains were all obtained from the same sample, sequenced in a study of shared T cell receptors in the human thymus. TCRdb's table, derived via immunoSEQ multiplex PCR, lists solely in-frame clones and lacks some. This sample has about 660,000 clones, with more than 75% found just once. The same data also went into a second study, on human thymus T cells.

The material sequenced was thymocytes. The receptor source for this set is a boy in the first two years of life with a congenital heart defect.

This sequence joins TRBV14 and TRBJ2-2, with a possible D match to TRBD1 (6 bases). The ends were cut back, 2 bases at V and 7 bases at J, with 17 bases in the middle. The CDR3 length is 16 residues. Germline V gene data show CDR1 as SGHDN and CDR2 as FVKESK. For the CDR3, the DNA is TGTGCCAGCAGCCAAAGTAGACAGGCCCCAGGCGGGGAGCTGTTTTTT. Protein: CASSQSRQAPGGELFF.

V and J are TRBV19 and TRBJ1-5; 8 positions agree with TRBD1. Germline V gives CDR1 LNHDA, CDR2 SQIVND (reference sequence). The CDR3 consists of 14 residues. V was pared by 3 bases and J by 5 bases, with 3 bases of the junction left unmatched. CDR3 sequence (DNA): TGTGCCAGTAGTATGGACAGGGTCTATCAGCCCCAGCATTTT. Residues: CASSMDRVYQPQHF.

The chain uses TRBV11-2 and TRBJ2-1; TRBD2 matches 12 bases. Germline V gene lookup returns CDR1 SGHAT and CDR2 FQNNGV. The CDR3 is 14 amino acids. Trimming removed 2 bases from V and 12 bases from J; junction bases left unmatched: 5. CDR3 coding DNA: TGTGCCAGCAGCTTAACTAGCGGGAGGAGTGGGCAGTTCTTC. Translation gives CASSLTSGRSGQFF.

The J gene is TRBJ2-7, the V gene TRBV5-1, with D unresolved. Trimming shortened V by 5 bases and J by 0 bases, and 9 bases separated the two germline ends. This CDR3 comprises 13 residues. Germline loops: CDR1 SGHRS, CDR2 YFSETQ. The CDR3 loop reads CASRKLLSYEQYF. For the CDR3, the DNA is TGCGCCAGCAGGAAACTGCTCTCCTACGAGCAGTACTTC.

The chain combines TRBV7-2 with TRBJ1-2; D is unclear. This CDR3 region has 15 residues. The V and J ends lost 5 bases and 1 base respectively, with 14 bases between them. CDR1 is SGHTA and CDR2 is FQGNSA in the germline V gene. The CDR3 region has the DNA TGTGCCAGCAGCCCGAGGGTCCTAAGTAACTATGGCTACACCTTC. Translating it yields CASSPRVLSNYGYTF. Drawing the rest from reference TRBV7-2 and TRBJ1-2, the complete variable domain is GAGVSQSPSNKVTEKGKDVELRCDPISGHTALYWYRQSLGQGLEFLIYFQGNSAPDKSGLPSDRFSAERTGGSVSTLTIQRTQQEDSAVYLCASSPRVLSNYGYTFGSGTRLTVV.

The gene calls are TRBV11-3 and TRBJ2-5; no firm D call. V was shortened by 1 base and J by 4 bases, with 13 bases between the two germline ends. The CDR3 runs 15 residues. Per germline, CDR1 SGHNT and CDR2 YENEEA. CDR3 in DNA: TGTGCCAGCAGCTTAGTCCGGGTCCCTGGAGAGACCCAGTACTTC. Amino acid sequence: CASSLVRVPGETQYF. Full variable domain (missing parts from reference TRBV11-3 and TRBJ2-5): EAGVVQSPRYKIIEKKQPVAFWCNPISGHNTLYWYLQNLGQGPELLIRYENEEAVDDSQLPKDRFSAERLKGVDSTLKIQPAELGDSAVYLCASSLVRVPGETQYFGPGTRLLVL.

The chain carries TRBV6-1 and TRBJ1-5; D is uncertain. This CDR3 is built from 13 residues. CDR1 and CDR2 from the germline V gene are MNHNS and SASEGT. The V and J ends lost 3 bases and 3 bases respectively, with 6 bases between them. The CDR3 nucleotides are TGTGCCAGCAGTGAGGGCGCCAATCAGCCCCAGCATTTT. Its translation is CASSEGANQPQHF.

The V and J genes are TRBV28 and TRBJ2-2, with D perhaps TRBD1 (6 bases). The V and J ends lost 7 bases and 1 base respectively, with 22 bases between them. Germline-derived CDR1 and CDR2 are MDHEN and SYDVKM. This CDR3 contains 18 residues. This CDR3 reads CASNTEPGTPWNTGELFF. The CDR3 bases are TGTGCCAGCAACACCGAACCCGGGACACCTTGGAACACCGGGGAGCTGTTTTTT.

The chain is built from TRBV28 and TRBJ1-2; D is unresolved. The ends were cut back, 3 bases at V and 8 bases at J, with 19 bases in the middle. CDR3 length equals 15 residues. The germline V gene encodes CDR1 MDHEN and CDR2 SYDVKM. CDR3 sequence: CASSFTPGRDRGYTF. DNA for the CDR3: TGTGCCAGCAGTTTCACCCCCGGGAGGGATCGGGGCTACACCTTC.

The rearrangement links TRBV10-2 to TRBJ2-7; 11 bases match TRBD2. CDR1 is WSHSY, CDR2 SAAADI, per germline. V shed 2 bases and J 2 bases; nucleotides not matched to a gene: 8. The CDR3 has 17 residues. CDR3 sequence (DNA): TGCGCCAGCAGTGAGACGACACTAGCGGGAGTCACCTACGAGCAGTACTTC. Translating it yields CASSETTLAGVTYEQYF.

The V call is TRBV25-1, the J call TRBJ2-7, with TRBD1 matching over 9 bases. The CDR3 extends over 16 amino acids. The V gene end was trimmed by 6 bases and the J gene end by 3 bases; junction bases not matched to a gene: 12. Germline-derived CDR1 and CDR2 are MGHDK and SYGVNS. The CDR3 DNA follows: TGTGCCAGCAGCCTCTTGGGGGGGACAGGGAGCTACGAGCAGTACTTC. Amino acids: CASSLLGGTGSYEQYF.

Only one count was recorded for this clone. V usage is TRBV28 and J usage is TRBJ2-7; 11 bases are a match to TRBD1. With V trimmed by 5 bases and J by 3 bases, 9 bases remained unmatched. CDR1 and CDR2 (germline): MDHEN, SYDVKM. The CDR3 runs to 16 residues. The CDR3 DNA sequence: TGTGCCAGCAGTCGACCGACCGGGACAGGGGGCTACGAGCAGTACTTC. Encoded protein: CASSRPTGTGGYEQYF. Supplemented by reference TRBV28 and TRBJ2-7, the full variable domain reads DVKVTQSSRYLVKRTGEKVFLECVQDMDHENMFWYRQDPGLGLRLIYFSYDVKMKEKGDIPEGYSVSREKKERFSLILESASTNQTSMYLCASSRPTGTGGYEQYFGPGTRLTVT.

There are a few counts of this clone. This chain connects TRBV27 to TRBJ2-1, with D possibly being TRBD1 (5 bases). The CDR3 loop spans 14 amino acids. Germline lookup yields CDR1 MNHEY and CDR2 SMNVEV (reference sequence). The V gene lost 2 bases and the J gene lost 6 bases, with 11 bases spanning the gap. The CDR3 region has the DNA TGTGCCAGCAGTTTAGATCAGGGAACCAATGAGCAGTTCTTC. Residues: CASSLDQGTNEQFF.

The chain joins TRBV9 to TRBJ2-5; TRBD2 matches at 12 bases. CDR3 size: 16 residues. Trimming took 2 bases from V and 2 from J; bases not matched to a gene: 4. Germline CDR1 and CDR2: SGDLS and YYNGEE. The CDR3 is CASSVGLAGEQETQYF. CDR3 in DNA: TGTGCCAGCAGCGTGGGACTAGCGGGTGAACAAGAGACCCAGTACTTC.